This TCR beta chain is from a study of blood T cells in healthy people across ages. Overall study: About one barcoded beta molecule per two T cells was the capture yield of template switching. Findings and caveats of the study: Relative to aged donors, long-lived donors carried more naive CD4+ cells and displayed higher diversity.

Then a second PCR, running about 6 to 12 cycles, was carried out with a sample-barcoded 5' primer and a J-beta primer mix. TCRdb re-derived calls from the 5' RACE reads in MiXCR, one entry per CDR3 protein. The sample records approximately 800,000 distinct CDR3 sequences, around 62% being singletons. Germline V lookup: CDR1 LNHNV, CDR2 YYDKDF (reference sequence). This CDR3 comprises 16 residues. J gave up 1 base and V 4 bases, and 8 bases lay outside the gene matches. This clonotype was observed a few times. Antigen specificity is unknown. The draw of peripheral blood yielded around 10 milliliters from each donor. Extractions gave at least 6 micrograms of total RNA per sample.

The TCR originated in a man in his thirties or forties in good health. This chain links TRBV15 with TRBJ2-5, with 8 bases lining up with TRBD2. Sequenced sample: blood. This chain's CDR3 is CATSTLSGDRQETQYF. CDR3 sequence (DNA): TGTGCCACCAGCACCCTTAGCGGGGATCGCCAAGAGACCCAGTACTTC.